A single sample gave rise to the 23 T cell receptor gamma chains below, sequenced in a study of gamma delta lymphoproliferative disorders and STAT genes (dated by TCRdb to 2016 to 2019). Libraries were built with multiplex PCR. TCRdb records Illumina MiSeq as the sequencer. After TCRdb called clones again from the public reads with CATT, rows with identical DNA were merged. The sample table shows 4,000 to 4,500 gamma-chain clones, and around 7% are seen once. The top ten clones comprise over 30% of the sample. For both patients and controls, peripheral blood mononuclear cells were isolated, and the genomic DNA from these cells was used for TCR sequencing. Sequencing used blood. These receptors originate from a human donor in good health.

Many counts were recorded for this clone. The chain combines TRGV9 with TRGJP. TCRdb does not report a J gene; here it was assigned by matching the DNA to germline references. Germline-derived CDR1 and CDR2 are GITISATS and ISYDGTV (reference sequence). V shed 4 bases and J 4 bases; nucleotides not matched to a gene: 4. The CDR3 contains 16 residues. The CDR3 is CALWDDQELGKKIKVF. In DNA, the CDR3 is TGTGCCTTGTGGGACGACCAAGAGTTGGGCAAAAAAATCAAGGTATTT.

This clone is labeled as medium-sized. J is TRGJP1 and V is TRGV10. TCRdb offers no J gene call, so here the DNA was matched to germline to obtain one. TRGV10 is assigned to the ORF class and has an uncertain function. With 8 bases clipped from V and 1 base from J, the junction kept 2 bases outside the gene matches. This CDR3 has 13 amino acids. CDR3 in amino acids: CAAWGTTGWFKIF. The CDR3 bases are TGTGCTGCGTGGGGTACCACTGGTTGGTTCAAGATATTT.

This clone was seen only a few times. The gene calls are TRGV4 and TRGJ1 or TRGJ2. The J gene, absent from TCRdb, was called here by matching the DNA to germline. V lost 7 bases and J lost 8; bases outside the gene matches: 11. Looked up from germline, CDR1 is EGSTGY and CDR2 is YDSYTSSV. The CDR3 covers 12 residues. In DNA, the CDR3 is TGTGCCACCTGCCTCCACAGGGATAAGAAACTCTTT. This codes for CATCLHRDKKLF.

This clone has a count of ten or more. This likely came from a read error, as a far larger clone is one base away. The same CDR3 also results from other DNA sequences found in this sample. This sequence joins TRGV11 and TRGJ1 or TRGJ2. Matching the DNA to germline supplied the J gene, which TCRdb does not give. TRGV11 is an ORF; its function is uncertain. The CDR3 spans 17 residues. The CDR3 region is CTTVPVRSSQGGFKKLF. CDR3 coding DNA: TGTACCACGGTGCCTGTCAGATCCTCACAGGGCGGGTTTAAGAAACTCTTT.

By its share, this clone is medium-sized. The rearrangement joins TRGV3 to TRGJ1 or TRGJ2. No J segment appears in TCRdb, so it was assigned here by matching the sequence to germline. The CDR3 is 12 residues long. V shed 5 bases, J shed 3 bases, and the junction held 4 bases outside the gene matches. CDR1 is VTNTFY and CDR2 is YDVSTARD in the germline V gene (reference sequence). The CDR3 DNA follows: TGTGCCACCTGGGTTTTTTATTATAAGAAACTCTTT. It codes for CATWVFYYKKLF.

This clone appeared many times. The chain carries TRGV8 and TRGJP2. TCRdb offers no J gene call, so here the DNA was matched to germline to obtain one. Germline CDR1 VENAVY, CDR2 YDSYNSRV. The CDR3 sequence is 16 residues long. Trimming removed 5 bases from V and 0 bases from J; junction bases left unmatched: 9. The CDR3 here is CATWGGGYSSDWIKTF. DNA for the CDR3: TGTGCCACCTGGGGGGGGGGATATAGTAGTGATTGGATCAAGACGTTT.

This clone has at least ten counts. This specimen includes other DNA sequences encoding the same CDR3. The CDR3 protein is CATWDKYYKKLF. The CDR3 nucleotides read TGTGCCACCTGGGATAAGTATTATAAGAAACTCTTT. This chain connects TRGV8 to TRGJ1 or TRGJ2. No J segment appears in TCRdb, so it was assigned here by matching the sequence to germline. The J segment lost 4 bases and the V segment lost 2 bases, leaving 2 bases of the junction unmatched. The CDR3 contains 12 residues. Germline CDR1 reads VENAVY; CDR2 reads YDSYNSRV.

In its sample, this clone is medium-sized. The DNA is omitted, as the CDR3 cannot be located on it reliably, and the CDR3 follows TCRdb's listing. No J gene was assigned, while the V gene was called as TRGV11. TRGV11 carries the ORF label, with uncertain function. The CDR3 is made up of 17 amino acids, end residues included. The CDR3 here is CTTVPAGLGRNYYKKLF.

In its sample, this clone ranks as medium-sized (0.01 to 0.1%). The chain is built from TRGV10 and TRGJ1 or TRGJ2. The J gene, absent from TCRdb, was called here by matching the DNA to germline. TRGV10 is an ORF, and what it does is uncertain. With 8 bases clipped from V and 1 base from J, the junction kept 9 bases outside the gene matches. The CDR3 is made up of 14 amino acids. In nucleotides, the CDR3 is TGTGCTGCGTGGGATTCCCTAAATTATTATAAGAAACTCTTT. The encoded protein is CAAWDSLNYYKKLF.

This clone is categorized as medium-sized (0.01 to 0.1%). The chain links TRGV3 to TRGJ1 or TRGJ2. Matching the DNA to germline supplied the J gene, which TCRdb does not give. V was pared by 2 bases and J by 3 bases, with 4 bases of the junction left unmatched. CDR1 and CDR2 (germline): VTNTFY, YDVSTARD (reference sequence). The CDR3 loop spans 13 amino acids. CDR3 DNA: TGTGCCACCTGGGACAATCCTTATTATAAGAAACTCTTT. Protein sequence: CATWDNPYYKKLF.

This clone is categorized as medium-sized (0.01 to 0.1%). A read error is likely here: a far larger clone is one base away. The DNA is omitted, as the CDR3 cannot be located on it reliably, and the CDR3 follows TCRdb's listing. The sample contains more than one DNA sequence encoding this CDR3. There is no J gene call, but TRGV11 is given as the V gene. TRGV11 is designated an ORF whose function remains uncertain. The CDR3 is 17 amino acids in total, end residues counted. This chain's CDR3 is CTTVPVRSSQGGFKKLF.

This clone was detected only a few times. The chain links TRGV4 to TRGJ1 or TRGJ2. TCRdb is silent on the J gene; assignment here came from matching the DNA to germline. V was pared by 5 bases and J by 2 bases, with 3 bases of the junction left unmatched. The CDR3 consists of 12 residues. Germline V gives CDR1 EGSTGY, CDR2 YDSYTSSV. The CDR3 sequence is CATWVDYYKKLF. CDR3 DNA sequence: TGTGCCACCTGGGTAGATTATTATAAGAAACTCTTT.

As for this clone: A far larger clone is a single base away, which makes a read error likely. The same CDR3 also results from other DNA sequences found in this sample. CDR3: CATWKFYYKKLF. The CDR3 DNA sequence: TGTGCCACCTGGAAATTTTATTATAAGAAACTCTTC. The J gene has no call, while the V gene is TRGV8. Germline lookup yields CDR1 VENAVY and CDR2 YDSYNSRV. The CDR3 has 12 amino acids.

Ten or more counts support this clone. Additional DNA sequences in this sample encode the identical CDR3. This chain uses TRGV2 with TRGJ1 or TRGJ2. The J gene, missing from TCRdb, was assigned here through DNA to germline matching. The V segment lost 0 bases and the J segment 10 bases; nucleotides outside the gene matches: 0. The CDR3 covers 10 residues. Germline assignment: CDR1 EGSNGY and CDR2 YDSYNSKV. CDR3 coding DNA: TGTGCCACCTGGGACGGGAAGAAACTCTTT. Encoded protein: CATWDGKKLF.

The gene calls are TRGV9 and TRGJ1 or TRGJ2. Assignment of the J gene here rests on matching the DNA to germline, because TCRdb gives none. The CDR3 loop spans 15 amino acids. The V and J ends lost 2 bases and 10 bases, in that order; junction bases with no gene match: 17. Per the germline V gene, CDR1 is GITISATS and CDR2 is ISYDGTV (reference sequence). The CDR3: CALWEERKVSGKKLF. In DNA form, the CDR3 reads TGTGCCTTGTGGGAGGAACGAAAAGTCTCAGGCAAGAAACTCTTT.

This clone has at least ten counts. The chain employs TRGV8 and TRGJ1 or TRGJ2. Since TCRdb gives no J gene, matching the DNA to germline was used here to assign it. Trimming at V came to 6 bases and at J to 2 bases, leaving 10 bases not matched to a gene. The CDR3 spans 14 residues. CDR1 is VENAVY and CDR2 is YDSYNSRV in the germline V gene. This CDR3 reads CATWPRGHYYKKLF. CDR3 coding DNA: TGTGCCACCTGGCCCAGGGGCCATTATTATAAGAAACTCTTT.

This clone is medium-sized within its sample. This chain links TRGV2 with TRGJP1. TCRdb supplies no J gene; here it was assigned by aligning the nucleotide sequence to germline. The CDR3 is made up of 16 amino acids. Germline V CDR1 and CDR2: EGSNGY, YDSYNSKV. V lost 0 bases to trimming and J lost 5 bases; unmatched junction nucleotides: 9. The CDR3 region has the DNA TGTGCCACCTGGGACGGGCGACTCAGGACTGGTTGGTTCAAGATATTT. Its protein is CATWDGRLRTGWFKIF.

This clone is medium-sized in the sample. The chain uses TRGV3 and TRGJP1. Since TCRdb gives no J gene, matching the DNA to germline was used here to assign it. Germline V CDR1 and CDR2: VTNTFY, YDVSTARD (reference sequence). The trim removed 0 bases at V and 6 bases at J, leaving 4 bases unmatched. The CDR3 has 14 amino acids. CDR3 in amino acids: CATWDRPPGWFKIF. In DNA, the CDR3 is TGTGCCACCTGGGACAGGCCACCTGGTTGGTTCAAGATATTT.

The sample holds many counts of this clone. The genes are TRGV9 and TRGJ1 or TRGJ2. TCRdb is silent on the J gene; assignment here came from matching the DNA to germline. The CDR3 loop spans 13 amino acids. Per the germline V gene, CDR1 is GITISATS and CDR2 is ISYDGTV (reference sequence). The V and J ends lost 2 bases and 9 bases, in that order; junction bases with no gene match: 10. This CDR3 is CALWEALRGKKLF. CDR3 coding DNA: TGTGCCTTGTGGGAGGCCCTTCGAGGTAAGAAACTCTTT.

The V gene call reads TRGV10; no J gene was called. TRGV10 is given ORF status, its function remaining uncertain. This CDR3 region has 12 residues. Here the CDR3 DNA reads TGTGCTGCGTGGCTACCAGAGGGGGGGAGGCTCTTT. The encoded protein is CAAWLPEGGRLF.

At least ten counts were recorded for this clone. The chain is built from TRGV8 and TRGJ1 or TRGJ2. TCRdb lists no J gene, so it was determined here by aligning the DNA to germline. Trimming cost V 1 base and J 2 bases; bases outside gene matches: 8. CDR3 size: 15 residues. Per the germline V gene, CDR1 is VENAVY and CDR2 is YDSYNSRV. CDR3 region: CATWDRPPDYYKKLF. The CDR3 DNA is TGTGCCACCTGGGATAGACCACCCGATTATTATAAGAAACTCTTT.

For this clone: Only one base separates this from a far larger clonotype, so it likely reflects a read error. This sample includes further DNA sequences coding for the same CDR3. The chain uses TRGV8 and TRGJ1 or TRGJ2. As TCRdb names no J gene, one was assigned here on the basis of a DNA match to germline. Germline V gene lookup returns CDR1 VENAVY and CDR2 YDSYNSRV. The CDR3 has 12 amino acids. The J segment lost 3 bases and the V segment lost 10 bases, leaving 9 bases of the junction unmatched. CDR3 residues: CATWKFYYKKLF. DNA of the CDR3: TGTGCCACTTGGAAATTTTATTATAAGAAACTCTTT.

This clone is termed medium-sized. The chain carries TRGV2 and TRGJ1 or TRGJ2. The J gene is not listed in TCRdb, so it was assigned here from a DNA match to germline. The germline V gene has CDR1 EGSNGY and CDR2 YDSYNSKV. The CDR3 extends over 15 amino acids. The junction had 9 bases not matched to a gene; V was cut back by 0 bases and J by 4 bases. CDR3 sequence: CATWDGRSLYYKKLF. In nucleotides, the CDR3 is TGTGCCACCTGGGACGGGCGGTCTTTATATTATAAGAAACTCTTT.